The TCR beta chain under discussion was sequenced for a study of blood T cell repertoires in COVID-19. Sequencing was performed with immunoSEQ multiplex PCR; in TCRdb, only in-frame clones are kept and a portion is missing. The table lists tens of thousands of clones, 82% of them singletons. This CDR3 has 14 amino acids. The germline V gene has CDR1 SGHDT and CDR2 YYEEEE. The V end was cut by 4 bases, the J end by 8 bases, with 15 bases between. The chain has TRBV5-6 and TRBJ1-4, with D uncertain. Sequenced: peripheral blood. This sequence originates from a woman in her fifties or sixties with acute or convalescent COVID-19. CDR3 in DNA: TGTGCCAGCAGCCCATCGCCCAATGCGGAAAAACTGTTTTTT. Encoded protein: CASSPSPNAEKLFF.